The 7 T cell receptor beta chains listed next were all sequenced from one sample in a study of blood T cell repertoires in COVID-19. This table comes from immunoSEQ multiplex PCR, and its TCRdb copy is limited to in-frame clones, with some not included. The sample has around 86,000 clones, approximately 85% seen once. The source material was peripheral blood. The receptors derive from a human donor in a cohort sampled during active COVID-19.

In nucleotides, the CDR3 is TGTGCCAGCAGCTTGTCGCGGGAGTACCACAATGAGCAGTTCTTC. Protein sequence: CASSLSREYHNEQFF. The rearrangement uses TRBV7-9 and TRBJ2-1; TRBD2 aligns across 7 bases. This CDR3 has 15 amino acids. CDR1 and CDR2 from the germline V gene are SEHNR and FQNEAQ (reference sequence). V trimming: 3 bases; J trimming: 5 bases; junction bases outside the gene matches: 7.

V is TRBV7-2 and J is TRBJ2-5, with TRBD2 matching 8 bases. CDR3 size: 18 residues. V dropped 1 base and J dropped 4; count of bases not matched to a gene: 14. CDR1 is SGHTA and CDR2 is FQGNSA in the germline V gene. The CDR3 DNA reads TGTGCCAGCAGCTTAGTCACTAGCGGTTCCCTGGCGGGAGAGACCCAGTACTTC. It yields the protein CASSLVTSGSLAGETQYF. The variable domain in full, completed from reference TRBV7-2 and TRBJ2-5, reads GAGVSQSPSNKVTEKGKDVELRCDPISGHTALYWYRQSLGQGLEFLIYFQGNSAPDKSGLPSDRFSAERTGGSVSTLTIQRTQQEDSAVYLCASSLVTSGSLAGETQYFGPGTRLLVL.

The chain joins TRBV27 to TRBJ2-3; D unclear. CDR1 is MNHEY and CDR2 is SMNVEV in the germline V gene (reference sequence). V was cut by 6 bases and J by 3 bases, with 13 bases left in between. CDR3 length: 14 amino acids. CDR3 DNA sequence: TGTGCCAGCAGACGACTCGATGGAACAGATACGCAGTATTTT. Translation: CASRRLDGTDTQYF.

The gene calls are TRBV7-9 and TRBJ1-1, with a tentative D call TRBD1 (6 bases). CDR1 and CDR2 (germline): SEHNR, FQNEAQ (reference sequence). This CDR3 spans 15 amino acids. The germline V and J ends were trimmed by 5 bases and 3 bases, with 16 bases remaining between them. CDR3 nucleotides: TGTGCCAGCAGCCTAAACAGGGTGTCGGACACTGAAGCTTTCTTT. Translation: CASSLNRVSDTEAFF.

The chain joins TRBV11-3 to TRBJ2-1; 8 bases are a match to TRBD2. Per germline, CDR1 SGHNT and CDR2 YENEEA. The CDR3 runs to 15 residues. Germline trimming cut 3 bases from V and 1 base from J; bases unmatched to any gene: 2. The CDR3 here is CASSLSGGSYNEQFF. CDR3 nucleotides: TGTGCCAGCAGCTTGAGCGGGGGATCCTACAATGAGCAGTTCTTC.

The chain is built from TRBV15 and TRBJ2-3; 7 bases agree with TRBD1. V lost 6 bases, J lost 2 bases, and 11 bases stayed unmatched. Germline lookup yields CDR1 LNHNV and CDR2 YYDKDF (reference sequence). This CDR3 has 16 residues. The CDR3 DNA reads TGTGCCACCAGTCCAGGGGGAGATCTAAACACAGATACGCAGTATTTT. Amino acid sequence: CATSPGGDLNTDTQYF.

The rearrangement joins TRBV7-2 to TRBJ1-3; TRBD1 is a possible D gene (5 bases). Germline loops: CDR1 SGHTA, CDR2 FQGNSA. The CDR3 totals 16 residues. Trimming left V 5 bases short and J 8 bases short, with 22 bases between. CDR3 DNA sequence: TGTGCCAGCAGCCCCGGCGCCGGGACTCAAGTATACACCATATATTTT. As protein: CASSPGAGTQVYTIYF. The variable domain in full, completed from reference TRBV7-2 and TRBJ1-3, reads GAGVSQSPSNKVTEKGKDVELRCDPISGHTALYWYRQSLGQGLEFLIYFQGNSAPDKSGLPSDRFSAERTGGSVSTLTIQRTQQEDSAVYLCASSPGAGTQVYTIYFGEGSWLTVV.